Here is one T cell receptor (beta chain) with its context. Its target is unknown. This sample is part of a study of shared clonotypes between healthy human individuals. Study at large: For every donor, three CD4 naive, three CD4 memory, two CD8 naive and one CD8 memory plates were used.

General observations from the study: Roughly 5.3% of naive CD4 clonotypes were common to four donors.

An even split of each subset's genomic DNA across several immunoSEQ plates was performed. Profiled with immunoSEQ multiplex PCR; TCRdb holds only in-frame clones, not every one. This repertoire shows 2 million to 2.5 million clones, roughly 93% found once; its top ten account for roughly 0.36%. There are 11 residues in the CDR3. Splitting of CD4+ cells produced CD45RA+ naive and CD45RA-negative memory subsets. Source material: naive CD4+ T cells from PBMCs. The sample's subset: CD45RA+ positively selected. The origin of this receptor is a man between 18 and 29 years old in good health. Some clones in this sample may be carry-over from other donors' samples. The chain employs TRBV21-1 and TRBJ2-7. TRBV21-1 is labeled a pseudogene. DNA for the CDR3: TGTGCCAGCGAGTTGGGGTACGAGCAGTACTTC. This gives the protein CASELGYEQYF.